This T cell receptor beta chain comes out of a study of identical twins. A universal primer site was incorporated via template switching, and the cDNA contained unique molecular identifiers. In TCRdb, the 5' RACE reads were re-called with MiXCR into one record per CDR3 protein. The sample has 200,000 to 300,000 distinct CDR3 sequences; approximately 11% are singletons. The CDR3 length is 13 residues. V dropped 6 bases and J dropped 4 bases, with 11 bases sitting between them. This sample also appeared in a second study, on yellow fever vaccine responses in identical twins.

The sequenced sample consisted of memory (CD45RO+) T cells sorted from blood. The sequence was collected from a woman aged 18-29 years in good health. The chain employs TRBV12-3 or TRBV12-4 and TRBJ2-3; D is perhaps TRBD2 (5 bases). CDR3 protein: CASSRLGADTQYF. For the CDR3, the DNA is TGTGCCAGCAGCCGGCTCGGGGCAGATACGCAGTATTTT.